This T cell receptor beta chain was found in a study of cytomegalovirus exposure and HLA in healthy donors. Study summary: Unique TCR beta sequences numbering about 100 million came from 150 million to 200 million T cells in an earlier analysis.

Primers included in the PCR were 60 Vbeta and 13 Jbeta primers. This table comes from immunoSEQ multiplex PCR, and its TCRdb copy is limited to in-frame clones, with some not included. The sample records some 87,000 clones, 62% being singletons. The CDR3 sequence is 14 residues long. V was cut by 5 bases and J by 6 bases, with 17 bases left in between. CDR1 LGHNT and CDR2 FRNRAP come from the germline V gene. This cohort consisted of healthy bone marrow donors. Sequenced input: PBMCs. The V and J genes are TRBV12-5 and TRBJ2-7, with D possibly being TRBD1 (5 bases). The sequence was collected from a woman aged 30 to 39 in good health and CMV-seropositive. The CDR3 bases are TGTGCTAGTGGTAAAGGGGCGGACCTTTTCGAGCAGTACTTC. This translates into CASGKGADLFEQYF. Supplemented by reference TRBV12-5 and TRBJ2-7, the full variable domain reads DARVTQTPRHKVTEMGQEVTMRCQPILGHNTVFWYRQTMMQGLELLAYFRNRAPLDDSGMPKDRFSAEMPDATLATLKIQPSEPRDSAVYFCASGKGADLFEQYFGPGTRLTVT.